This T cell receptor beta chain was retrieved from a study of cytomegalovirus exposure and HLA in healthy donors. Study results and limitations: V- and J-gene trimming of TCR beta was linked (in a later analysis) to a missense DCLRE1C variant.

J lost 0 bases, V lost 5 bases, and 7 bases had no gene match. The CDR3 contains 17 residues. Germline V CDR1 and CDR2: KGHSH, LQKENI. In its sample, this clone was seen a few times. The antigen remains unidentified. PCR involved 60 Vbeta and 13 Jbeta primers. Repertoires were generated with immunoSEQ multiplex PCR, while TCRdb's copy carries only in-frame clones and drops some. The sample has 110,000 or so clones, approximately 74% seen once; the top ten hold more than 3.5%. This clonotype was sampled from a woman between 40 and 50 years old in good health and CMV-seropositive. Sequencing was done on a sample of PBMCs. The chain links TRBV18 to TRBJ2-2, with TRBD2 matching 9 bases. The CDR3 DNA sequence: TGTGCCAGCTCAAGAGCGGGGGGCCGAGCGAACACCGGGGAGCTGTTTTTT. Encoded protein: CASSRAGGRANTGELFF.